These 16 T cell receptor beta chains came from one sample sequenced in a study of tumor and adjacent non-tumor tissue in lung cancer. The template was RNA from unsorted bulk tissue. This non-tumor lung sample came from over 3 cm beyond the tumor edge. The library came from three nested PCR rounds adapted from ARM-PCR protocols. TCRdb independently ran MiXCR on the multiplex PCR reads; one entry per CDR3 protein. The data contain almost 75,000 distinct CDR3 sequences, nearly 70% of them seen just once; the ten biggest clones take up about a quarter. Material for sequencing was distant non-tumor lung tissue. These TCRs come from a woman in her forties or fifties with non-small cell lung cancer.

This clonotype has at least ten counts. The chain is built from TRBV20-1 and TRBJ2-7, with 8 bases lining up with TRBD1. Germline values: CDR1 DFQATT, CDR2 SNEGSKA (reference sequence). V lost 7 bases and J lost 5; bases outside the gene matches: 4. The CDR3 contains 11 residues. DNA of the CDR3: TGCAGTGGGGACAGGTCGCACGAGCAGTACTTC. Amino acids: CSGDRSHEQYF.

Of note for this clonotype: At one boundary the junction diverges from the germline segment, which might be a read error. This chain's CDR3 is CASSPAGQGYVYTF. CDR3 DNA: TGTGCCAGCAGTCCGGCGGGACAGGGTTATGTCTACACCTTC. The chain carries TRBV28 and TRBJ1-2; 9 nucleotides match TRBD1. CDR3 length equals 14 residues. Germline lookup yields CDR1 MDHEN and CDR2 SYDVKM.

As to this clonotype: The junction shows a germline mismatch at one end, possibly a read error. V is TRBV7-9 and J is TRBJ1-5, with D maybe TRBD1 (5 bases). CDR3 size: 14 residues. In germline, CDR1 is SEHNR, CDR2 FQNEAQ (reference sequence). The CDR3 loop is CASSSGAGNQPQRF. CDR3 coding DNA: TGTGCCAGCAGCTCTGGAGCAGGGAATCAGCCCCAGCGTTTT. The full variable domain, with the rest looked up from reference TRBV7-9 and TRBJ1-5, is DTGVSQNPRHKITKRGQNVTFRCDPISEHNRLYWYRQTLGQGPEFLTYFQNEAQLEKSRLLSDRFSAERPKGSFSTLEIQRTEQGDSAMYLCASSSGAGNQPQRFGDGTRLSIL.

A word on this clonotype: One junction end does not reproduce the germline sequence, and a read error may be involved. The chain uses TRBV11-2 and TRBJ2-2; 9 bases are shared with TRBD2. The CDR3 sequence is 17 residues long. CDR1 SGHAT and CDR2 FQNNGV come from the germline V gene. CDR3 amino acids: CPSSLSAGGGWTGELFF. Here the CDR3 DNA reads TGTCCCAGCAGCTTGTCAGCGGGAGGAGGATGGACCGGGGAGCTGTTTTTT.

The rearrangement uses TRBV5-1 and TRBJ2-7; D may be TRBD1 or TRBD2 (5 bases each). V was shortened by 0 bases and J by 5 bases, with 9 bases between the two germline ends. The CDR3 has 13 residues. Germline lookup yields CDR1 SGHRS and CDR2 YFSETQ. The CDR3 nucleotides read TGCGCCAGCAGCTTGGGGGGGATCAACGAGCAGTACTTC. Protein sequence: CASSLGGINEQYF.

This clonotype was seen once. At one boundary the junction diverges from the germline segment, which might be a read error. V and J are TRBV11-2 and TRBJ2-7, with D possibly TRBD2 on 5 matching bases. The CDR3 is 15 amino acids. Germline-derived CDR1 and CDR2 are SGHAT and FQNNGV. The CDR3 DNA follows: TGTGCCGGCAGCTCGGGGATAGGCCGGACCTACGAGCGGTACTTC. Its translation: CAGSSGIGRTYERYF. The full variable domain, rest sourced from reference TRBV11-2 and TRBJ2-7, is EAGVAQSPRYKIIEKRQSVAFWCNPISGHATLYWYQQILGQGPKLLIQFQNNGVVDDSQLPKDRFSAERLKGVDSTLKIQPAKLEDSAVYLCAGSSGIGRTYERYFGPGTRLTVT.

This clonotype was seen many times. This chain uses TRBV28 with TRBJ1-2; D is unresolved. This CDR3 comprises 12 residues. From germline, CDR1 is MDHEN and CDR2 SYDVKM. Trimming took off 1 base at V and 4 bases at J, with 4 bases between the two ends. The CDR3 here is CASSLYRYGYTF. CDR3 in DNA: TGTGCCAGCAGTTTATACCGCTATGGCTACACCTTC.

On this clonotype itself: The junction departs from germline at one end; a sequencing error may be responsible. The chain is built from TRBV11-2 and TRBJ2-5, with 8 bases lining up with TRBD1. The germline V gene encodes CDR1 SGHAT and CDR2 FQNNGV. This CDR3 is 17 amino acids long. CDR3 region: CASSLSGQDPSMETRYF. The DNA of the CDR3 is TGTGCCAGCAGCTTGTCGGGACAGGATCCATCAATGGAGACCCGGTATTTC.

On this clonotype itself: It may be a read error: a sequence one base away is much more abundant. The chain links TRBV4-3 to TRBJ2-5; D call uncertain. The CDR3 totals 14 residues. CDR1 and CDR2 from the germline V gene are LGHNA and YSLEER. The germline V and J ends were trimmed by 0 bases and 5 bases, with 10 bases remaining between them. For the CDR3, the DNA is TGCGCCAGCAGCCAAGATATGGTGCTGGAGACCCAGTACTTC. Amino acid sequence: CASSQDMVLETQYF.

In the case of this clonotype: This CDR3 fails to terminate in the conserved phenylalanine or tryptophan, so it likely reflects a read error. The V and J genes are TRBV6-6 and TRBJ2-5, with 7 nucleotides matching TRBD1. From germline, CDR1 is MNHNY and CDR2 SVGAGI (reference sequence). This CDR3 has 14 residues. Trimming at V came to 8 bases and at J to 11 bases, leaving 17 bases not matched to a gene. CDR3 loop: CASALTGPQESQYL. The CDR3 bases are TGTGCCAGCGCGCTGACAGGGCCCCAAGAGTCACAGTACCTC.

This clonotype was observed a few times. The DNA of the CDR3 is TGTGCCACGTTAAAAGGGGTGTCCACCGGGGAGCTGTTTTTT. Its translation: CATLKGVSTGELFF. The chain couples TRBV28 to TRBJ2-2; TRBD1 might be the D (5 bases). V lost 10 bases, J lost 4 bases, and 16 bases lay in between. In germline, CDR1 is MDHEN, CDR2 SYDVKM. The CDR3 length is 14 residues.

As to this clonotype: No conserved phenylalanine or tryptophan is present at the end of the CDR3, so a read error is the likely explanation. The chain employs TRBV29-1 and TRBJ2-5, with TRBD2 matching over 11 bases. The CDR3 is made up of 16 amino acids. The germline V gene has CDR1 SQVTM and CDR2 ANQGSEA. The CDR3 is CRVAVNSGRVVEAQYL. The CDR3 DNA reads as TGCCGCGTTGCGGTCAATAGCGGGAGGGTTGTGGAGGCCCAGTACCTC.

The sample holds many counts of this clonotype. The chain couples TRBV6-2 or TRBV6-3 to TRBJ2-2; maybe TRBD1 (7 bases). Per germline, CDR1 MNHEY and CDR2 SVGEGT. CDR3 length equals 17 residues. Trimming cost V 2 bases and J 1 base, with 14 bases left between them. CDR3: CASSYPTGTENTGELFF. The CDR3 DNA is TGTGCCAGCAGTTACCCGACAGGGACTGAGAACACCGGGGAGCTGTTTTTT.

This chain connects TRBV5-1 to TRBJ2-1, with unresolved D. CDR3 length: 11 amino acids. Between the trimmed V and J ends, which lost 10 bases and 3 bases, there was a span of 8 bases. CDR1 and CDR2 from the germline V gene are SGHRS and YFSETQ. CDR3 DNA: TGCGCCTGCTCTGACTACAATGAGCAGTTCTTC. This encodes CACSDYNEQFF.

This clonotype has ten or more counts. This chain links TRBV5-5 with TRBJ2-7; 7 nucleotides agree with TRBD2. The CDR3 has 15 residues. Germline CDR1 is SGHKS and CDR2 is YYEKEE (reference sequence). Trimming cost V 1 base and J 2 bases; bases outside gene matches: 6. In nucleotides, the CDR3 is TGTGCCAGCAGCTTGTATAGCGGGCAGACCTACGAGCAGTACTTC. This gives the protein CASSLYSGQTYEQYF.

Concerning this clonotype itself: One end of the junction is discordant with germline, which a read error may explain. V gene TRBV6-2 or TRBV6-3 combines with J gene TRBJ1-1, with 8 positions matching TRBD1. This CDR3 has 15 amino acids. Germline-derived CDR1 and CDR2 are MNHEY and SVGEGT. The CDR3 spells CASSGDRGWYTEPFF. The CDR3 nucleotides are TGTGCCAGTAGTGGTGACAGGGGCTGGTACACTGAACCTTTCTTT.